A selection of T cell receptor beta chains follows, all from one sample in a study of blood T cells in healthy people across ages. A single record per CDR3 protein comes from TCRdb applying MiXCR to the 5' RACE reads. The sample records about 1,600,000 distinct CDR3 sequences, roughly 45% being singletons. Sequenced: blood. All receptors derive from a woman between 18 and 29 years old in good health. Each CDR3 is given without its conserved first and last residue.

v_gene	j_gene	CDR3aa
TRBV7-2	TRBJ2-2	ASCFNTGELF
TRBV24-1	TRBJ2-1	ATTNSYNEQF
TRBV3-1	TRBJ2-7	ASRVTSGSSEQY
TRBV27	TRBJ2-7	ASSRREYNEQY
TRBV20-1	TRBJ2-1	SALESSYNEQF
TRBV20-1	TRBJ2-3	SARAPLAGGFTDTQY
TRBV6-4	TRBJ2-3	ASSDGTGGADTQY
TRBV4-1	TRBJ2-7	ASSQVTGLARQKNYEQY
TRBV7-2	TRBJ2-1	ASSLNRGRYEQF
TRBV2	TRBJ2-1	ASSDTSGRIIEQF
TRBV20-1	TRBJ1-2	SAFTVGYGYT
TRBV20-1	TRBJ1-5	SARDPRQGNQPQH
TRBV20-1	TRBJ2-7	SVEPRASSYEQY
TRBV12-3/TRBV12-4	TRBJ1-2	ASSVSQANYGYT
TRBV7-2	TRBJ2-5	ASNPNLGLETQY
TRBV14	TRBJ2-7	ASSRGSGGSTLYEQY
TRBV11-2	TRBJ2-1	ASSPGPDRLAGLYNEQF
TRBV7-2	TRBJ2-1	ASSLGVGTYEQF
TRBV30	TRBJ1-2	AHDGGDSRARAYGYT
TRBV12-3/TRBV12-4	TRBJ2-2	ASSTSVAGELF
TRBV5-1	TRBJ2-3	ASSLRQTPLADTQY
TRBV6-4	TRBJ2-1	ASSDSPDGSSYNEQF
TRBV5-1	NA	ASIAPGVETQY
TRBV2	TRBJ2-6	ASSDWLRGEYSGANVLT
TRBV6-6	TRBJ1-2	ASSYSRGGASYGYT
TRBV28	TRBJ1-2	ASSRQGRGGYT
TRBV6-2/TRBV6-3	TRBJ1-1	ASRRTGALNTEAF
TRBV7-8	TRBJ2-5	ASSLPAGGRETQY
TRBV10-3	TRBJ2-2	AISGLGGHTGELF
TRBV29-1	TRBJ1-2	SVDTQGRYT
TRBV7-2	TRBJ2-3	ASSSPGGYDTQY
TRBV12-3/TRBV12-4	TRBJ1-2	AIRATWEAFGRYGYT
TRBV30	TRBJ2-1	AWSLAGHFGNEQF
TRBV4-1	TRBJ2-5	ASSQATGTSLGKQY
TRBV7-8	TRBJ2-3	ASSLVSRDTQY
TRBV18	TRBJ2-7	ASSPMTGDYEQY
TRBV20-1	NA	SARDPRSSYNEQY
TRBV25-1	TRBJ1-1	ASSELGRAF
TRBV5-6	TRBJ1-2	ASSFGTVGNYGYT
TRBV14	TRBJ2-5	ASSQWQETQY
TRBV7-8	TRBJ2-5	ASSFNSEGGYETQY
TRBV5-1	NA	ASSSPGDRVNEQY
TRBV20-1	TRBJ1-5	SASGGYNQPQH
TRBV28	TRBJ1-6	ASLTSWGVGSPLH
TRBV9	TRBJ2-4	ASSVSGTANDIQY
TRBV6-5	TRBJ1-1	ASSYGLEGDTEAF
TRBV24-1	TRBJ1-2	ATSEGYGYT
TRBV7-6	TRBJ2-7	ASSLDRGNYEQY
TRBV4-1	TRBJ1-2	ASSQEVQGYT
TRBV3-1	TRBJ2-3	ASRGLAGGRSTDTQY
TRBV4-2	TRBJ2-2	ASSPPGSLTGELF
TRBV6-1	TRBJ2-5	ASSETGTAVWTQY
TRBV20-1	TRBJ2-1	SARNRGQASYNEQF